This TCR beta chain appears in the sequencing data of a study of blood T cells in healthy people across ages (dated by TCRdb to about 2015). Looking at the study overall: In model experiments, template switching captured roughly one uniquely barcoded TCR beta cDNA molecule for every two T cells. Age-related changes in TCR beta repertoire diversity were measured in the study by deep sequencing normalized with unique cDNA molecular identifiers. Four age groups were formed from the donors: young (average approximately 15 years), middle-aged (more than 35), aged (roughly 59) and long-lived (approximately 78). To avoid experimental bias, donors of different ages were randomly spread across the sequencing lanes. For two donors (one aged 18 to 29 and one aged 80 or older), the study analyzed two additional independent replicas of 1 million unique cDNA reads from the same blood draw. Broad study findings and their caveats: A strong correlation was found between observed TCR beta diversity and the percentage of naive T cells measured by flow cytometry. Compared with the aged group, the long-lived group had more naive CD4+ T cells, fewer expanded clones and increased TCR diversity, suggesting age selection. Because profiling used bulk unsorted PBMCs, naive and antigen-experienced compartments could not be compared conclusively. As age increased, observed TCR beta diversity per million T cells dropped in a roughly linear way, and a significant reduction was already evident by age around 41. Because donor CMV infection status was unknown, age-related changes in expanded clonotypes were potentially confounded. Estimates of total diversity based on one million sequenced T cells were regarded as lower bounds and as underestimates.

Receptors were amplified or captured by 5' RACE. The instrument was an Illumina HiSeq 2500. A second PCR of about 7 to 12 cycles was run with a J-beta primer mix and a sample-barcoded 5' primer. Each TCR beta cDNA molecule received a unique molecular identifier from a template-switch 5' adaptor carrying 12 random nucleotides. At least 2.5 million CDR3-containing paired-end reads were obtained from each sample. First-strand cDNA was synthesized from all RNA with the Mint cDNA synthesis kit, primed by a TRBC-specific oligonucleotide. Following uracil-DNA glycosylase treatment, all cDNA underwent a first 18-cycle PCR with the universal primers M1SS and BC2_uni_R. The original methods were these. Each sample was normalized by randomly selecting 1 million high-quality reads, each carrying a distinct molecular identifier. Instead of being binned into consensus sequences, reads that shared molecular identifiers were thrown out. CDR3 identification, clonotype clustering and error correction used MiTCR with a Q25 quality threshold and the strictest error-elimination algorithm. A nonparametric unseen species model with Euler transformation was used to estimate a lower bound on total TCR beta diversity. TCRdb reprocessed the public reads (quality trimming at Q25 with fastp, clone calling with MiXCR) and kept in-frame beta chains. Each CDR3 protein gets just one entry, which takes the most common genes and DNA from the rows behind it. TCRdb, not the authors, supplied the V and J calls. This sample holds about 1.4 million distinct CDR3 sequences; approximately 60% were observed only once. The leading ten clones occupy over 5.5% of the sample.

Taken from the germline V gene, the CDR1 and CDR2 loops are SGHRS and YFSETQ. CDR3 length: 16 amino acids, cysteine to phenylalanine. The DNA shown is the 48-base CDR3, in frame from base 1. V gives up 2 bases and J gives up 1 base, and the segment between their germline ends measures 12 bases. The donors were roughly 40 Caucasian individuals from Russia, aged roughly 6 to 100 years, who were systemically healthy. Each donor gave 8 to 10 milliliters of peripheral blood, drawn into EDTA-treated Vacutainer tubes. Ficoll-Paque density-gradient centrifugation was used to isolate PBMCs, with at least 7 million per sample. Trizol reagent was used to extract total RNA from PBMCs, with at least 6 micrograms per sample. For every donor, an aliquot of PBMCs went through flow cytometry to measure the percentages of naive CD45RAhigh/CD27high T cells. With respect to this clonotype: Its antigen remains undetermined. Base-call qualities are not available, and no considerably larger clone is one nucleotide away.

The sample consisted of blood. The clonotype was recovered from a man aged 18 to 30 in good health. Here the chain combines TRBV5-1 and TRBJ1-4; a confident D gene designation cannot be given. The bases are TGCGCCAGCAGCTTAAGGGAACTCGGAACTAATGAAAAACTGTTTTTT. This gives the protein CASSLRELGTNEKLFF. When the CDR3 is completed using the reference TRBV5-1 and TRBJ1-4 genes on either side, the full variable domain is KAGVTQTPRYLIKTRGQQVTLSCSPISGHRSVSWYQQTPGQGLQFLFEYFSETQRNKGNFPGRFSGRQFSNSRSEMNVSTLELGDSALYLCASSLRELGTNEKLFFGSGTQLSVL.